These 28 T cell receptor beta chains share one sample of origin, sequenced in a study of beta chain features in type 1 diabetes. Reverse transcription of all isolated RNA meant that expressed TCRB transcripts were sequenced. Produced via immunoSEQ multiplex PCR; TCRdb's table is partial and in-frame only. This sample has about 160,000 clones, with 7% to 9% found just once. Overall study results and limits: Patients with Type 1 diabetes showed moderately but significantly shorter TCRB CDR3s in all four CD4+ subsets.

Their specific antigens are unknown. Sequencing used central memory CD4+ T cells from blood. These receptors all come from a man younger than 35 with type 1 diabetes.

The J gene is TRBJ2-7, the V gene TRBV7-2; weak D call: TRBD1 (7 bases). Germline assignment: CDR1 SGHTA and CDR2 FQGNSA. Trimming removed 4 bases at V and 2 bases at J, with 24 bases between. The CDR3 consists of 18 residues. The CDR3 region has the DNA TGTGCCAGCAGCTCCGCCGGAGGGGGCCCGACTGCCCCCTACGAGCAGTACTTC. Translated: CASSSAGGGPTAPYEQYF.

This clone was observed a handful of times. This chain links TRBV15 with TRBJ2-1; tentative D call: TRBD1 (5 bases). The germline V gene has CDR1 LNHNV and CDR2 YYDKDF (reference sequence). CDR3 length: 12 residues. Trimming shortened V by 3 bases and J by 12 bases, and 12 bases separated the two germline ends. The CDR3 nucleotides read TGTGCCACCAGCAGTCCTTGGCAGGGGCAGTTCTTC. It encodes CATSSPWQGQFF.

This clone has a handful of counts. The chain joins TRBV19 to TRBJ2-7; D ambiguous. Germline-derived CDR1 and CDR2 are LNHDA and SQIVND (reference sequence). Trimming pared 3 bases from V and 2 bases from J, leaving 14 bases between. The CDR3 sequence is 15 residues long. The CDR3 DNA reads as TGTGCCAGTAGTATGGGCACTGGCAAACCCTACGAGCAGTACTTC. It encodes CASSMGTGKPYEQYF.

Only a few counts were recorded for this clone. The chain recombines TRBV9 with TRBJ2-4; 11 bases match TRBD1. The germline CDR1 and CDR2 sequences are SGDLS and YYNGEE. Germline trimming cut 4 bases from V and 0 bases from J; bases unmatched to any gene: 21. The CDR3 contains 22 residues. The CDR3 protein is CASSSATSYWTGGIEAKNIQYF. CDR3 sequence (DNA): TGTGCCAGCAGCTCGGCCACAAGTTATTGGACAGGGGGCATCGAAGCCAAAAACATTCAGTACTTC.

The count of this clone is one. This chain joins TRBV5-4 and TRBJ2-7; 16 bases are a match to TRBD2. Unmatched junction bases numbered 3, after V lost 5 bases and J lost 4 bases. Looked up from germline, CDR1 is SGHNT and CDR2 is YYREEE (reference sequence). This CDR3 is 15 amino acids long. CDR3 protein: CASSPGLAGGYEQYF. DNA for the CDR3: TGTGCCAGCAGTCCGGGACTAGCGGGAGGGTACGAGCAGTACTTC. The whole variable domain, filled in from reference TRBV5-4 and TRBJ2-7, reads ETGVTQSPTHLIKTRGQQVTLRCSSQSGHNTVSWYQQALGQGPQFIFQYYREEENGRGNFPPRFSGLQFPNYSSELNVNALELDDSALYLCASSPGLAGGYEQYFGPGTRLTVT.

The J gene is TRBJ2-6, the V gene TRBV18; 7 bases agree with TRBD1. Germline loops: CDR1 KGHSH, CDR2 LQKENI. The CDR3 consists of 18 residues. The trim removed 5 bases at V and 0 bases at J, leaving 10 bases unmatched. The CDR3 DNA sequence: TGTGCCAGCTCAACAGGACAGGTATCAAACTCTGGGGCCAACGTCCTGACTTTC. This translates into CASSTGQVSNSGANVLTF.

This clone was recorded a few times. The CDR3, as DNA: TGTGCCTGCGGACAGCCAACTAATGAAAAACTGTTTTTT. Encoded protein: CACGQPTNEKLFF. The chain is built from TRBV30 and TRBJ1-4; the D gene is possibly TRBD1 (6 bases). The length of the CDR3 is 13 residues. Germline assignment: CDR1 GTSNPN and CDR2 SVGIG (reference sequence). Between the trimmed V and J ends, which lost 6 bases and 0 bases, there was a span of 8 bases.

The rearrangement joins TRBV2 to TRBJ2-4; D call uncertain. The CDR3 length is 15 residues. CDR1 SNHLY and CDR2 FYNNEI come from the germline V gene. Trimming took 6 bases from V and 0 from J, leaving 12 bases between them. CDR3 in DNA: TGTGCCAGCAGCCAAACGACTTTAGCCAAAAACATTCAGTACTTC. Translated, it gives CASSQTTLAKNIQYF. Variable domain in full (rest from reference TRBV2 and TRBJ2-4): EPEVTQTPSHQVTQMGQEVILRCVPISNHLYFYWYRQILGQKVEFLVSFYNNEISEKSEIFDDQFSVERPDGSNFTLKIRSTKLEDSAMYFCASSQTTLAKNIQYFGAGTRLSVL.

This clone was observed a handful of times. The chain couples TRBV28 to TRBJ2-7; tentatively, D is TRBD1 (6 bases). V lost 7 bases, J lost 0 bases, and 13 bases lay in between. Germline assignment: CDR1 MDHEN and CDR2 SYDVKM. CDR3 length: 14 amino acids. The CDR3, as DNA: TGTGCCAGCAACTCCAGGGGAACCTCCTACGAGCAGTACTTC. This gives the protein CASNSRGTSYEQYF.

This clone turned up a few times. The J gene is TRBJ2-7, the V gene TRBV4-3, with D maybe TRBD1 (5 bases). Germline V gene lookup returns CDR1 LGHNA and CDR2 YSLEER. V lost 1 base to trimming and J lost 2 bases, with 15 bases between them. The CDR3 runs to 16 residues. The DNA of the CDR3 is TGCGCCAGCAGCCAAGGTTGGGGAACAGGAACCTACGAGCAGTACTTC. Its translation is CASSQGWGTGTYEQYF.

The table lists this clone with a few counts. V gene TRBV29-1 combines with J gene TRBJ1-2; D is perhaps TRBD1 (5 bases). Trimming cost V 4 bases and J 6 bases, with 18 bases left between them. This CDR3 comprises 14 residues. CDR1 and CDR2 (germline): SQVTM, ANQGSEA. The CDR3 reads CSVAEAGRYDGYTF. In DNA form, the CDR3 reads TGCAGCGTTGCCGAGGCAGGGAGGTATGATGGCTACACCTTC. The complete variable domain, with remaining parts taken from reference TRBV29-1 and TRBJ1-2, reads SAVISQKPSRDICQRGTSLTIQCQVDSQVTMMFWYRQQPGQSLTLIATANQGSEATYESGFVIDKFPISRPNLTFSTLTVSNMSPEDSSIYLCSVAEAGRYDGYTFGSGTRLTVV.

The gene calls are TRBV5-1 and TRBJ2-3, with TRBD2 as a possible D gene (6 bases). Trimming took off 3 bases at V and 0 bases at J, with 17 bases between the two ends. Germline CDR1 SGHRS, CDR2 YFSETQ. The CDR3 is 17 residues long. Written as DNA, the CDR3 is TGCGCCAGCAGCTCCGCCGGGACTTCCCTAAGCACAGATACGCAGTATTTT. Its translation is CASSSAGTSLSTDTQYF.

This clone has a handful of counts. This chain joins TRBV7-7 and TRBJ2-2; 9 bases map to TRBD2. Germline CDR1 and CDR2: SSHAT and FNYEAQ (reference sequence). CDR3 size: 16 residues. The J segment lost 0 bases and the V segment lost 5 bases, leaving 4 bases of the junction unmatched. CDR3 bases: TGTGCCAGCAGCCAGACTAGCGGAACGAACACCGGGGAGCTGTTTTTT. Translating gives CASSQTSGTNTGELFF.

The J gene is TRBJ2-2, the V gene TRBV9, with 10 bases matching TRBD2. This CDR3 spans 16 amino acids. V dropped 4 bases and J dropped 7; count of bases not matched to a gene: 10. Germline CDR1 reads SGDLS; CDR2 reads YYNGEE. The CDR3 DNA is TGTGCCAGCAGCTTGATGAGCGGGGGGGCTGGCGGGGAGCTGTTTTTT. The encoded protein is CASSLMSGGAGGELFF.

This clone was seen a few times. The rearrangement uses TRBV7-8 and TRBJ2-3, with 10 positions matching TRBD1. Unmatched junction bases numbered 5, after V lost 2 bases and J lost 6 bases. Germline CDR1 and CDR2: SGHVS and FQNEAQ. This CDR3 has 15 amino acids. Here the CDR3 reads CASSLRDRGGDTQYF. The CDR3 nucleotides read TGTGCCAGCAGCTTAAGGGACAGGGGAGGGGATACGCAGTATTTT.

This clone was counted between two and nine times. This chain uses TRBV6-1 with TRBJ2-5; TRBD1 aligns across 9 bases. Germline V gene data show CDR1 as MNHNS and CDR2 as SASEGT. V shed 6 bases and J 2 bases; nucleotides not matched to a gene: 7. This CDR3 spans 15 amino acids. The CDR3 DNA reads TGTGCCAGCAGGGGGACAGGGCGCCAGCAAGAGACCCAGTACTTC. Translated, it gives CASRGTGRQQETQYF.

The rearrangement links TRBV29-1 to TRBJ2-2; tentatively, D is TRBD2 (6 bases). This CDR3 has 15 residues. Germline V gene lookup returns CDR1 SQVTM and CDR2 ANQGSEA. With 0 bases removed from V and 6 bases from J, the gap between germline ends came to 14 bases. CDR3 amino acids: CSVEESDRGSGELFF. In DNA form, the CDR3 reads TGCAGCGTTGAAGAAAGTGACCGGGGGTCCGGGGAGCTGTTTTTT.

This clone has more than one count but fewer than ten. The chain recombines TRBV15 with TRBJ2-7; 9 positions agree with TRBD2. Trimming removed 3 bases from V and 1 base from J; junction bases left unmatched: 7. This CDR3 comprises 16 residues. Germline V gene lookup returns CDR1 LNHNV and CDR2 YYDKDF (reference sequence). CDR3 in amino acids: CATSSAFAGGSYEQYF. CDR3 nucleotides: TGTGCCACCAGCAGTGCTTTTGCGGGAGGGTCCTACGAGCAGTACTTC.

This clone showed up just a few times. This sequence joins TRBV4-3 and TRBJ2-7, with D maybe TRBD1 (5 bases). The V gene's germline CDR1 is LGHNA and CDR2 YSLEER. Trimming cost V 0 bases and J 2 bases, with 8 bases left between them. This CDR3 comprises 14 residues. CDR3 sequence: CASSQEAGPYEQYF. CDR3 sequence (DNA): TGCGCCAGCAGCCAAGAAGCAGGGCCCTACGAGCAGTACTTC.

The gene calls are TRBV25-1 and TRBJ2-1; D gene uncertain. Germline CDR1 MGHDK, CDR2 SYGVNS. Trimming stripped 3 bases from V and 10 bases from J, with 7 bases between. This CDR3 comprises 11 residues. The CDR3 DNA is TGTGCCAGCAGTGAGAGACTCGAGCAGTTCTTC. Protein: CASSERLEQFF.

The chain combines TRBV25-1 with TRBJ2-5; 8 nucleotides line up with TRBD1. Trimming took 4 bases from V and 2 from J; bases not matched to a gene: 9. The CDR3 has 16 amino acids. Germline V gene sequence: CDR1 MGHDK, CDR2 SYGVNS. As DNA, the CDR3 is TGTGCCAGCAGTGCTGCACTCAGGGGGCGACAAGAGACCCAGTACTTC. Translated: CASSAALRGRQETQYF.

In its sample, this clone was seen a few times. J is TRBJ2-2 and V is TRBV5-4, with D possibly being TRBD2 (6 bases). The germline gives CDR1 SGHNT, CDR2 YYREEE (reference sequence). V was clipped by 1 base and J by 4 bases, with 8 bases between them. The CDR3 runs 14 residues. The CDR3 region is CASSLNGGTGELFF. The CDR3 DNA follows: TGTGCCAGCAGCTTGAACGGGGGCACCGGGGAGCTGTTTTTT.

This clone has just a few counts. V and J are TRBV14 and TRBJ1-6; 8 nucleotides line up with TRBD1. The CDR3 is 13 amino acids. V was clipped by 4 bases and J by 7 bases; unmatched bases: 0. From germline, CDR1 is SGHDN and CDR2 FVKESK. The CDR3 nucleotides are TGTGCCAGCAGCCGACAGGGGAATTCACCCCTCCACTTT. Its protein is CASSRQGNSPLHF.

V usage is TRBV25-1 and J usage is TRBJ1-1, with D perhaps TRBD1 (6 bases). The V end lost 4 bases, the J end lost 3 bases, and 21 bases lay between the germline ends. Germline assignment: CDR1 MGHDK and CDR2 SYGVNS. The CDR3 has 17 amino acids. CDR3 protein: CASSANQGRSGDTEAFF. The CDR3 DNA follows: TGTGCCAGCAGTGCTAACCAGGGGCGGAGTGGGGACACTGAAGCTTTCTTT. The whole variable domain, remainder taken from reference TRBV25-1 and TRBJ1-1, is EADIYQTPRYLVIGTGKKITLECSQTMGHDKMYWYQQDPGMELHLIHYSYGVNSTEKGDLSSESTVSRIRTEHFPLTLESARPSHTSQYLCASSANQGRSGDTEAFFGQGTRLTVV.

The CDR3 nucleotides read TGCGCCAGCAGCCAAGAAGTCCCGCAGGGCAATAATGAAAAACTGTTTTTT. This encodes CASSQEVPQGNNEKLFF. The chain couples TRBV4-3 to TRBJ1-4; a weak D match, TRBD1 (5 bases). The CDR3 totals 17 residues. Trimming cost V 0 bases and J 4 bases, with 15 bases left between them. Germline CDR1 and CDR2: LGHNA and YSLEER.

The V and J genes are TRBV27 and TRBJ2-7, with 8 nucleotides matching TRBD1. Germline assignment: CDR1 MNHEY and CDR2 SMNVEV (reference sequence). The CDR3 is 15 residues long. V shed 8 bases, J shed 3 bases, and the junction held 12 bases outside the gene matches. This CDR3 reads CASSSRQGAFYEQYF. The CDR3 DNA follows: TGTGCCAGCTCCTCTCGCCAGGGGGCTTTCTACGAGCAGTACTTC.

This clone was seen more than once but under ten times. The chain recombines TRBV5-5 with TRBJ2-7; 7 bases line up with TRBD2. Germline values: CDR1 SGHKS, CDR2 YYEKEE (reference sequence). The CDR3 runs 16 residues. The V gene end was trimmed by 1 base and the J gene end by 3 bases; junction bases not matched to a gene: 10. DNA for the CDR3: TGTGCCAGCAGCTTGTTCCTAGCGGCACAGTACTACGAGCAGTACTTC. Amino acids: CASSLFLAAQYYEQYF.

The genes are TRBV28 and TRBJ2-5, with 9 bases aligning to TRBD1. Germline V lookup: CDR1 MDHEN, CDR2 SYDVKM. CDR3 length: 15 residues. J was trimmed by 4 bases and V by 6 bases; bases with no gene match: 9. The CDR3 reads CASSPYGTGRETQYF. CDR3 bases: TGTGCCAGCAGCCCCTACGGGACAGGGAGAGAGACCCAGTACTTC.